The present TCR beta chain was sequenced within a study of shared clonotypes between healthy human individuals. In the naive CD8 group, cells lacked CD45RO and were positively selected for CCR7, so terminally differentiated effector memory CD45RA+ cells were left out. V was cut by 7 bases and J by 8 bases, with 17 bases left in between. The CDR3 is 14 amino acids. Germline V gives CDR1 MNHEY, CDR2 SMNVEV (reference sequence). The study ran the assay at deep level. Assay used: immunoSEQ multiplex PCR; TCRdb lists only in-frame clones, some missing. The table lists some 2,100,000 clones, under 95% of them singletons, with over 1.5% in the top ten.

Sequencing was carried out using naive CD8+ T cells from PBMCs. The clonotype was recovered from a man aged 18-30 years in good health. Some clones in this sample may be carry-over from other donors' samples. The rearrangement joins TRBV27 to TRBJ1-4; D might be TRBD1 (6 bases). In nucleotides, the CDR3 is TGTGCCAGCACCCTCTCAGGGGAGGGAGAAAAACTGTTTTTT. Encoded protein: CASTLSGEGEKLFF.